The present T cell receptor (beta chain) was sequenced within a study of CD8 T cells in ankylosing spondylitis. Quantitative 5'-RACE with molecular barcodes generated TCR beta libraries. TCRdb analysed the 5' RACE reads with MiXCR anew, one entry per CDR3 protein. The data contain roughly 440,000 distinct CDR3 sequences, roughly 17% of them singletons. This clonotype has a count of ten or more. What it binds is unknown. The junction had 7 bases not matched to a gene; V was cut back by 6 bases and J by 7 bases. The CDR3 consists of 13 residues. Germline CDR1 is DFQATT and CDR2 is SNEGSKA (reference sequence). Study-level points and caveats: Relatively rare in peripheral blood, disease-linked clones were also CD8+. A motif of 7 or 8 highly homologous TCR beta variants was seen as apparently characteristic of ankylosing spondylitis blood.

Sequenced material: blood, either unsorted or a sorted T cell fraction (not recorded which). This chain joins TRBV20-1 and TRBJ1-5, with 9 bases identical to TRBD1. This TCR derives from a male donor with ankylosing spondylitis. CDR3 sequence reads: CSAQGQGGQPQHF. DNA for the CDR3: TGCAGTGCCCAGGGACAGGGAGGCCAGCCCCAGCATTTT.